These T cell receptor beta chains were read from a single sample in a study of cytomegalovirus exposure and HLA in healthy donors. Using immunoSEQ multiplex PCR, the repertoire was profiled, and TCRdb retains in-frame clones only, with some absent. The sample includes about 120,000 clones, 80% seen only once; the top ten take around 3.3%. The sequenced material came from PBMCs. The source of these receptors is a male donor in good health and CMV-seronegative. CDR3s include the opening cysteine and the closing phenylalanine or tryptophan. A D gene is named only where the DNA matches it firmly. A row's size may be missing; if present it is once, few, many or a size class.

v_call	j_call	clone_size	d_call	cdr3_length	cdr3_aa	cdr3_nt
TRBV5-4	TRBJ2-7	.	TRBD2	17	CASSSWDSGWRSYEQYF	TGTGCCAGTTCCAGCTGGGATAGCGGGTGGCGCTCCTACGAGCAGTACTTC
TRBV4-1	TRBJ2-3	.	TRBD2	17	CASSQSIGGGGTDTQYF	TGCGCCAGCAGCCAGAGCATTGGTGGCGGGGGAACAGATACGCAGTATTTT
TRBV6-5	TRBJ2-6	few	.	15	CASSYFESGANVLTF	TGTGCCAGCAGTTACTTTGAGTCTGGGGCCAACGTCCTGACTTTC
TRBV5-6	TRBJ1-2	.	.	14	CASSPRTDSYGYTF	TGTGCCAGCAGCCCTCGGACAGACTCGTATGGCTACACCTTC
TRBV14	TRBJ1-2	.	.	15	CASSLRQYFNYGYTF	TGTGCCAGCAGCCTCCGACAGTATTTCAACTATGGCTACACCTTC
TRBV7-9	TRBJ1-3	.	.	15	CASSPAQGFGNTIYF	TGTGCCAGCAGTCCCGCACAGGGATTTGGAAACACCATATATTTT
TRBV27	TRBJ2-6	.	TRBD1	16	CASSQYRGPGANVLTF	TGTGCCAGCAGCCAATACAGGGGGCCAGGGGCCAACGTCCTGACTTTC
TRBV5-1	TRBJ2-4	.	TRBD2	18	CASSFWTSGGAAKNIQYF	TGCGCCAGCAGCTTCTGGACTAGCGGGGGGGCAGCCAAAAACATTCAGTACTTC
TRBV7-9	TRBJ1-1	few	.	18	CSSSPRGGHEGGGTEAFF	TGTTCCAGCAGCCCGAGGGGGGGACATGAGGGGGGTGGCACTGAAGCTTTCTTT
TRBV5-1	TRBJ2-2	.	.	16	CASSLLMQGSTGELFF	TGCGCCAGCAGTCTCCTGATGCAGGGGAGTACCGGGGAGCTGTTTTTT
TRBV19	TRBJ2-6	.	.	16	CASSILRGSGANGLTF	TGTGCCAGTAGTATACTCAGGGGCTCTGGGGCCAACGGCCTGACTTTC
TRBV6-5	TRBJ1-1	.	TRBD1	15	CASSYSDRGDTEAFF	TGTGCCAGCAGTTACTCGGACAGGGGGGACACTGAAGCTTTCTTT
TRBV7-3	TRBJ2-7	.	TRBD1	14	CASSLGQGDYEQYF	TGTGCCAGCAGCCTGGGACAGGGGGACTACGAGCAGTACTTC
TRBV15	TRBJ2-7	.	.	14	CATSRGGGIYEQYF	TGTGCCACCAGCAGAGGTGGGGGCATCTACGAGCAGTACTTC
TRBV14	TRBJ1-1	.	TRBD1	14	CASSQRIQGVYAFF	TGTGCCAGCAGCCAACGGATACAGGGGGTGTATGCTTTCTTT
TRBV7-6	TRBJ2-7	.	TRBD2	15	CASSLGTSGSYEQYF	TGTGCCAGCAGCCTGGGGACTAGCGGCTCCTACGAGCAGTACTTC
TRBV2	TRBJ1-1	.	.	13	CASSRGRFTEAFF	TGTGCCAGTTCCAGGGGAAGGTTCACTGAAGCTTTCTTT
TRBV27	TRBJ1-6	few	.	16	CASSFSVNSYNSPLHF	TGTGCCAGCAGTTTTTCGGTCAACTCCTATAATTCACCCCTCCACTTT
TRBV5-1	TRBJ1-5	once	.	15	CASSPSPGDNQPQHF	TGCGCCAGCAGTCCCTCTCCCGGGGACAATCAGCCCCAGCATTTT
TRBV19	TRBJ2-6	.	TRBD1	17	CASTTGTARSGANVLTF	TGTGCCAGTACGACCGGGACAGCCCGCTCTGGGGCCAACGTCCTGACTTTC
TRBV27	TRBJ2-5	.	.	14	CASSLRTAQETQYF	TGTGCCAGCAGTCTCCGGACAGCCCAAGAGACCCAGTACTTC
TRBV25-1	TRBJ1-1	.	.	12	CASRTPNTEAFF	TGTGCCAGCAGGACACCGAACACTGAAGCTTTCTTT
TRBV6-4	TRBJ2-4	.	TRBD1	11	CASNDRDSQYF	TGTGCCAGCAATGACAGGGACAGTCAGTACTTC
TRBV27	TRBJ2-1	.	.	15	CASRGGGKGSNEQFF	TGTGCCAGCAGGGGGGGTGGCAAGGGGAGCAATGAGCAGTTCTTC
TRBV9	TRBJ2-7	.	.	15	CASSVGHGTTYEQYF	TGTGCCAGCAGCGTAGGTCACGGGACAACCTACGAGCAGTACTTC
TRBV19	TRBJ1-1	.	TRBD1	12	CASSTRDRRFRF	TGTGCCAGTAGTACCCGGGACAGACGCTTCCGATTT
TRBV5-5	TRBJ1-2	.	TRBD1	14	CASSRRDRGTGYTF	TGTGCCAGCAGCAGAAGGGACAGGGGGACTGGCTACACCTTC
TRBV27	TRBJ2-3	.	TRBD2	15	CASCGTSGITDTQYF	TGTGCCAGCTGCGGGACTAGCGGTATCACAGATACGCAGTATTTT
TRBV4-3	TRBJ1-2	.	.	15	CASSHPSGGNYGYTF	TGCGCCAGCAGCCACCCATCCGGGGGGAACTATGGCTACACCTTC
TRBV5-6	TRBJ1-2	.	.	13	CASTPDRGYGYTF	TGTGCCAGCACCCCTGACAGAGGTTATGGCTACACCTTC
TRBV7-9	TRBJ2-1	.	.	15	CASSHPSVSYNEQFF	TGTGCCAGCAGCCATCCTAGCGTCTCCTACAATGAGCAGTTCTTC
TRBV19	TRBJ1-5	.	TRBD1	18	CASSPHAGQGANNQPQHF	TGTGCCAGTAGTCCGCATGCGGGACAGGGGGCGAACAATCAGCCCCAGCATTTT
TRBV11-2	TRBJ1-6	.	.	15	CASSNRVGGNSPLHF	TGTGCCAGCAGCAACAGGGTTGGTGGTAATTCACCCCTCCACTTT
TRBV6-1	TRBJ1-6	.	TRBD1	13	CAVRDRAKSPLHF	TGTGCCGTAAGGGACAGGGCCAAATCACCCCTCCACTTT
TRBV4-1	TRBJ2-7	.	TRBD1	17	CASSPQSLDRITYEQYF	TGCGCCAGCAGCCCTCAGAGTTTGGACAGGATAACCTACGAGCAGTACTTC
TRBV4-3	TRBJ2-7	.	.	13	CASSQGGQYEQYF	TGCGCCAGCAGCCAAGGGGGGCAGTACGAGCAGTACTTC